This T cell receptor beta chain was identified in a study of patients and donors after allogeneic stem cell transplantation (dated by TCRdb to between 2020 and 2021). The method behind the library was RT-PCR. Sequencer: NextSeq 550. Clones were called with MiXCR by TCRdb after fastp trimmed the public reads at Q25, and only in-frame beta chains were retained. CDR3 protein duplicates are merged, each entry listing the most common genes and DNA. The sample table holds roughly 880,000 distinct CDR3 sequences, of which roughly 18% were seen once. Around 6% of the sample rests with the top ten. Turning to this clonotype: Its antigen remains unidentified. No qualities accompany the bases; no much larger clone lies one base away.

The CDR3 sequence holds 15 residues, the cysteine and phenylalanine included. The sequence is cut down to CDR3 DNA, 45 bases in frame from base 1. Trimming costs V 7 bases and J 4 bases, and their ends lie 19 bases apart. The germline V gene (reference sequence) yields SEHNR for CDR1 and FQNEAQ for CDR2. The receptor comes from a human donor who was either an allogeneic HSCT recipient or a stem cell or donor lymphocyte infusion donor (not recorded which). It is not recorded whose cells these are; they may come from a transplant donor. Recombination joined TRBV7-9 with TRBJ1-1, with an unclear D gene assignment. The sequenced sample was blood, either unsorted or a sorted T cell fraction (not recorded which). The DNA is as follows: TGTGCCAGCACCCGAGGCGGCAGCGTGAGCACTGAAGCTTTCTTT. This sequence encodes CASTRGGSVSTEAFF. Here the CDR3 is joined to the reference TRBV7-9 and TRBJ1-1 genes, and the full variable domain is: DTGVSQNPRHKITKRGQNVTFRCDPISEHNRLYWYRQTLGQGPEFLTYFQNEAQLEKSRLLSDRFSAERPKGSFSTLEIQRTEQGDSAMYLCASTRGGSVSTEAFFGQGTRLTVV.